This T cell receptor (beta chain) was sequenced for a study of CD8+ T cells in alopecia areata. This clone has ten or more counts. Treatment reported: oral pan-JAK inhibitor, 5-10 mg twice daily. CDR3 length: 17 residues. The V end lost 6 bases, the J end lost 1 base, and 18 bases lay between the germline ends. CDR1 is ENHRY and CDR2 is SYGVKD in the germline V gene. cDNA reverse transcribed from extracted RNA served as the sequencing template. The method was immunoSEQ multiplex PCR; TCRdb's version includes in-frame clones alone and lacks a portion of them. Here the sample spans about 160,000 clones, less than 70% being singletons.

This clonotype originated in a human donor with alopecia areata. The chain uses TRBV10-3 and TRBJ2-2, with D possibly matching TRBD1 (6 bases). The sample in question was CD4+ T cells sorted from blood, obtained at week 4, from a patient treated with tofacitinib. CDR3 in DNA: TGTGCCATCAGAGCATTCGGGCCGGGACAGAACACCGGGGAGCTGTTTTTT. Translated, it gives CAIRAFGPGQNTGELFF.